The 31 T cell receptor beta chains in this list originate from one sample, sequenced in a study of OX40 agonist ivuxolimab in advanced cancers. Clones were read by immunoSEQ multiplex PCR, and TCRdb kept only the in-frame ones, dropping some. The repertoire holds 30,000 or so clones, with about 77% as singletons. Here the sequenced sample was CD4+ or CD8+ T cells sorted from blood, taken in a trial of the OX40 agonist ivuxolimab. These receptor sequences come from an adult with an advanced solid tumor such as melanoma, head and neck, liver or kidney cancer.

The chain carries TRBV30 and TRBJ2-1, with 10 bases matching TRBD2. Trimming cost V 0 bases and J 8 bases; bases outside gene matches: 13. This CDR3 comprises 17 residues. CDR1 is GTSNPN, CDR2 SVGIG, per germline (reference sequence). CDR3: CAWSVRLAGVFLHEQFF. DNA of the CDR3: TGTGCCTGGAGTGTAAGGCTAGCGGGGGTCTTCTTGCATGAGCAGTTCTTC.

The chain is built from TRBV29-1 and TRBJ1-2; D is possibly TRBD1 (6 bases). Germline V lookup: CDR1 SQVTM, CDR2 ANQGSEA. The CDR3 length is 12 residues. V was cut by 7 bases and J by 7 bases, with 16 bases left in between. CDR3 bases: TGCAGCGGGGCCGGGGGGGCATCTGGCTACACCTTC. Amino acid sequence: CSGAGGASGYTF.

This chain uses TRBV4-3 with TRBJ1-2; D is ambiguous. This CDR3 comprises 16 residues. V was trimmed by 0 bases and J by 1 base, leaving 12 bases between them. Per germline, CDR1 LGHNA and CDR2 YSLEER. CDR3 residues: CASSQDLDGINYGYTF. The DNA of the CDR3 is TGCGCCAGCAGCCAAGATCTCGACGGAATTAACTATGGCTACACCTTC.

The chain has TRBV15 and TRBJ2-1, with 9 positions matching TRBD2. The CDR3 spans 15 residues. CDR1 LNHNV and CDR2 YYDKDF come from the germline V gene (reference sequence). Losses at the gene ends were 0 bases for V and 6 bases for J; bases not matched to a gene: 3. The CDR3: CATSREAGGSNEQFF. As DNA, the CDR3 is TGTGCCACCAGCAGAGAAGCGGGAGGTAGCAATGAGCAGTTCTTC.

Here the CDR3 reads CASSPRGEQFF. The CDR3 DNA follows: TGTGCCAGCAGCCCACGAGGGGAGCAGTTCTTC. The chain combines TRBV7-9 with TRBJ2-1; D is perhaps TRBD2 (5 bases). The CDR3 runs to 11 residues. Trimming pared 5 bases from V and 10 bases from J, leaving 9 bases between. Germline CDR1 and CDR2: SEHNR and FQNEAQ (reference sequence).

CDR3: CSVGSIAERMGANVLTF. CDR3 coding DNA: TGCAGCGTAGGGTCCATAGCAGAGCGGATGGGGGCCAACGTCCTGACTTTC. The rearrangement joins TRBV29-1 to TRBJ2-6, with TRBD2 as a possible D gene (5 bases). Trimming removed 6 bases from V and 4 bases from J, with 22 bases in between. The germline V gene encodes CDR1 SQVTM and CDR2 ANQGSEA. This CDR3 has 17 amino acids.

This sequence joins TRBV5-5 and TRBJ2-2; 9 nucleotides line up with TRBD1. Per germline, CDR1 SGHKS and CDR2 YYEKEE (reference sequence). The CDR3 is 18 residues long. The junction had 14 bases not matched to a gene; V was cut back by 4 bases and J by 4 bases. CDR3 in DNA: TGTGCCAGCAGCCCTAGTCCCGGGACAGGGCGCGGCACCGGGGAGCTGTTTTTT. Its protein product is CASSPSPGTGRGTGELFF.

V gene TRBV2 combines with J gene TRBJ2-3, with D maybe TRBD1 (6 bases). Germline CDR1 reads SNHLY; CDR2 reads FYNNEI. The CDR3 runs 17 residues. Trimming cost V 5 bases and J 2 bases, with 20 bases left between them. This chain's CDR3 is CASSPEPGTLDTDTQYF. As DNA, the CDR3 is TGTGCCAGCAGTCCAGAACCCGGGACATTGGACACAGATACGCAGTATTTT.

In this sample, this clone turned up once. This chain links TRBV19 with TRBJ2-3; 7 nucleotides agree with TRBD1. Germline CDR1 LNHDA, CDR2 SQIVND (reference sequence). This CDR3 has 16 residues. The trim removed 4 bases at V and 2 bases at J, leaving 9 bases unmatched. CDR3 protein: CASSRGWGQNTDTQYF. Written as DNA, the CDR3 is TGTGCCAGTAGTAGGGGGTGGGGACAGAACACAGATACGCAGTATTTT.

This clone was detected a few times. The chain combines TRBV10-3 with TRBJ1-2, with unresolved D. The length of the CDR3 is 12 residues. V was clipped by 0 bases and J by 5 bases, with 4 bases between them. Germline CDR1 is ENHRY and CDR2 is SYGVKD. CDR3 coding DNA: TGTGCCATCAGTGAGTCAGATTATGGCTACACCTTC. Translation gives CAISESDYGYTF.

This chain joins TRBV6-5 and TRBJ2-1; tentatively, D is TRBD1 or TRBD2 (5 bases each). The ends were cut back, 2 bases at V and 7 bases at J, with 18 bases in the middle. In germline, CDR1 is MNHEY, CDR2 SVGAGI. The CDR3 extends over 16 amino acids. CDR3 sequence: CASSYGGPEGSNEQFF. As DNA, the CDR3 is TGTGCCAGCAGTTACGGCGGACCCGAGGGGTCGAATGAGCAGTTCTTC.

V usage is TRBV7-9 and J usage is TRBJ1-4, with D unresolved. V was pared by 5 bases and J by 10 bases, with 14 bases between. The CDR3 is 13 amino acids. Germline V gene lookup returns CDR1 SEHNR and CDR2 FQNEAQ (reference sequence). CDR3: CASSRPERGKLFF. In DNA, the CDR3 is TGTGCCAGCAGCCGCCCGGAACGAGGAAAACTGTTTTTT.

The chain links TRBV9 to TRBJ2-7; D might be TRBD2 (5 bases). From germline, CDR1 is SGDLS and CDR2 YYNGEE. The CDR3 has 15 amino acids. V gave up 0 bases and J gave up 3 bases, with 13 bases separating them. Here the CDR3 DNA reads TGTGCCAGCAGCGTAGGGGCCCTAGCAAACTACGAGCAGTACTTC. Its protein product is CASSVGALANYEQYF.

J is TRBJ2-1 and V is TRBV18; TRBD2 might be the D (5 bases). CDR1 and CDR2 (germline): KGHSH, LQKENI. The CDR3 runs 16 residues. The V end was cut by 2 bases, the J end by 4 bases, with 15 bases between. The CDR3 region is CASSPEDRESYNEQFF. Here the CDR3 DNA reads TGTGCCAGCTCACCAGAAGATAGGGAGTCGTACAATGAGCAGTTCTTC.

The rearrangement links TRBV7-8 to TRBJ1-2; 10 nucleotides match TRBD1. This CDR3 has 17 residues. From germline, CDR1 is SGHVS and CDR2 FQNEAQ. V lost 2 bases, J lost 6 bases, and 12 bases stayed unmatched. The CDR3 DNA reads TGTGCCAGCAGCTTACCGCTGGGACAGGGGAAGGGACATGGCTACACCTTC. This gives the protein CASSLPLGQGKGHGYTF.

The CDR3 reads CASSWDYTEAFF. CDR3 DNA sequence: TGTGCCAGCAGCTGGGATTACACTGAAGCTTTCTTT. This chain connects TRBV5-6 to TRBJ1-1; D is undetermined. Trimming left V 3 bases short and J 3 bases short, with 6 bases between. The CDR3 has 12 residues. From germline, CDR1 is SGHDT and CDR2 YYEEEE.

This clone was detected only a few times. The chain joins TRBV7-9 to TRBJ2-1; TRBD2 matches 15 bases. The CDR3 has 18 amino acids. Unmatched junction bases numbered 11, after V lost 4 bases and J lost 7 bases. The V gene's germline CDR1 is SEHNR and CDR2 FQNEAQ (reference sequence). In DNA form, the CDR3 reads TGTGCCAGCAGCTCCCCCGGACTAGCGGGGGGGCCGGTAAATGAGCAGTTCTTC. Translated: CASSSPGLAGGPVNEQFF. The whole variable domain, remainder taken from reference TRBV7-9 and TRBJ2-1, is DTGVSQNPRHKITKRGQNVTFRCDPISEHNRLYWYRQTLGQGPEFLTYFQNEAQLEKSRLLSDRFSAERPKGSFSTLEIQRTEQGDSAMYLCASSSPGLAGGPVNEQFFGPGTRLTVL.

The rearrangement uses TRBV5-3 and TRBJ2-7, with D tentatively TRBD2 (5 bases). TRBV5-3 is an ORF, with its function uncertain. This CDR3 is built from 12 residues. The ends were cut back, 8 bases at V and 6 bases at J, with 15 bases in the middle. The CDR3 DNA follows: TGTGCCAGCAGCCCCATCAGCGGCGAGCAGTACTTC. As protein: CASSPISGEQYF.

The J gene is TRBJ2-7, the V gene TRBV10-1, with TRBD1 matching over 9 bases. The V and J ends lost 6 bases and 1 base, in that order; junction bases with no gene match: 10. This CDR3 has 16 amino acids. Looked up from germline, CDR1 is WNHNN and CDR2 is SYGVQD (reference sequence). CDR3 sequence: CASSPSGQGGSYEQYF. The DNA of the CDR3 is TGCGCCAGCAGCCCTTCGGGACAGGGCGGTTCCTACGAGCAGTACTTC.

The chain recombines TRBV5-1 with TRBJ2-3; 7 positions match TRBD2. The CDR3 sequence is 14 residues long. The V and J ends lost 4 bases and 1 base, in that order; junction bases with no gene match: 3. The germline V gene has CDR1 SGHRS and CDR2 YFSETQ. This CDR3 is CASSLRGGTDTQYF. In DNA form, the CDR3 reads TGCGCCAGCAGCCTCCGGGGGGGCACAGATACGCAGTATTTT.

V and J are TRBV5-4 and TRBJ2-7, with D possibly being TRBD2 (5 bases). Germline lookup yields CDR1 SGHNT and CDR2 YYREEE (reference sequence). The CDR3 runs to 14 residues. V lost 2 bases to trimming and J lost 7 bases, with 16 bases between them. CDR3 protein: CASSFWTGYEEQYF. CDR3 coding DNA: TGTGCCAGCAGCTTTTGGACGGGGTACGAGGAGCAGTACTTC.

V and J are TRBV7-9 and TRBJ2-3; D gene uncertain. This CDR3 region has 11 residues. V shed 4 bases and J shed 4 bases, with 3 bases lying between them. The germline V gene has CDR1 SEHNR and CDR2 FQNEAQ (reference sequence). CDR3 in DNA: TGTGCCAGCAGCTACTCAGATACGCAGTATTTT. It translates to CASSYSDTQYF.

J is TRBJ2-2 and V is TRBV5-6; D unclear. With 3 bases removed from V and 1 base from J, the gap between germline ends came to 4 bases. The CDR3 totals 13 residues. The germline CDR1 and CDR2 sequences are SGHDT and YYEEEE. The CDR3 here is CASSSGNTGELFF. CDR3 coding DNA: TGTGCCAGCAGCTCGGGGAACACCGGGGAGCTGTTTTTT.

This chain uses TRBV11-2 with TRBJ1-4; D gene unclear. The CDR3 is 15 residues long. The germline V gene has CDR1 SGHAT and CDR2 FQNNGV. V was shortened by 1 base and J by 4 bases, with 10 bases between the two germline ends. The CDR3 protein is CASSLVYSHNEKLFF. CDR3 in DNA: TGTGCCAGCAGCTTAGTCTACTCTCATAATGAAAAACTGTTTTTT.

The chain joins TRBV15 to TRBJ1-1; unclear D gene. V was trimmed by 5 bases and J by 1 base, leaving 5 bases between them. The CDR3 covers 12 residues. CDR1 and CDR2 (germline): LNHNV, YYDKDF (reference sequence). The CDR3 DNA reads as TGTGCCACCAGCCCGGGGAACACTGAAGCTTTCTTT. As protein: CATSPGNTEAFF.

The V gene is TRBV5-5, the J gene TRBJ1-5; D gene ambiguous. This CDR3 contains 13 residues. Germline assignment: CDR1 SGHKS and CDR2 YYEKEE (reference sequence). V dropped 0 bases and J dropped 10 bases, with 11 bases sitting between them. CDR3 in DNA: TGTGCCAGCAGCTTGGGTTTGGTTTTACCCCAGCATTTT. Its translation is CASSLGLVLPQHF.

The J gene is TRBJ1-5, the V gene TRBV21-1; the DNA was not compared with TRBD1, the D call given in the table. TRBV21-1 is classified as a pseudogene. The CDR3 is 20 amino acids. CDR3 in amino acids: CASSKCPRTGRRIWDQPQHF. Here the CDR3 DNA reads TGTGCCAGCAGCAAATGTCCTAGGACAGGCAGAAGGATTTGGGATCAGCCCCAGCATTTT.

CDR3 DNA sequence: TGCGCCAGCAGCCCCCGATGGCAAGAGAGTTCACCCCTCCACTTT. It specifies CASSPRWQESSPLHF. The V and J genes are TRBV4-3 and TRBJ1-6; D remains ambiguous. The V gene's germline CDR1 is LGHNA and CDR2 YSLEER. V was trimmed by 4 bases and J by 9 bases, leaving 16 bases between them. This CDR3 has 15 amino acids.

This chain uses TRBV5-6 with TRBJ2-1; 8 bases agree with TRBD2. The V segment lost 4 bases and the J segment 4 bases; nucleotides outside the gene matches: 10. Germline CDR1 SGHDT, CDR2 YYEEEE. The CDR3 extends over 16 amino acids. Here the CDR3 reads CASSPTSGSFYNEQFF. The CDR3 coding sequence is TGTGCCAGCAGCCCTACTAGCGGCTCCTTTTACAATGAGCAGTTCTTC.

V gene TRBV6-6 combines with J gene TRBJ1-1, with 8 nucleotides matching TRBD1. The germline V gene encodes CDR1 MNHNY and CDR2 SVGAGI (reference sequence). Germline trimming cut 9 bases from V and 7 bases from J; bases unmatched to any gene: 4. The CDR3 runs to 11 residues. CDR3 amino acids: CASSGTGEAFF. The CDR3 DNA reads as TGTGCCAGTTCCGGGACAGGTGAAGCTTTCTTT.

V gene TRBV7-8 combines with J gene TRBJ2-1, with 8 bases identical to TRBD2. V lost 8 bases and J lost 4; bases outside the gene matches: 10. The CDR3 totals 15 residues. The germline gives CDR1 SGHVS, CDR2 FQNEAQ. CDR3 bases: TGTGCCAGCCTTATCGGCGGGGGGATTTACAATGAGCAGTTCTTC. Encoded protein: CASLIGGGIYNEQFF.